This T cell receptor beta chain is from a study of blood T cell repertoires in COVID-19 (TCRdb year 2020). Background on the whole study: Samples covering the acute and convalescent phases of COVID-19 were provided by collaborators in the United States, Italy and Spain. A freely available public database, intended as a resource for researchers studying the immune response to SARS-CoV-2, is where the repertoires were released. Sample metadata almost always included a de-identified subject ID, COVID-19 status, age in years and sex. HLA class I and class II types, where available, came from metadata supplied by the sample provider rather than from assay-based typing. Samples came from the ongoing ImmuneRACE study (first 160 participants) plus 1,254 subjects from 6 global collaborators. The dataset comprised deeply sampled blood TCRbeta repertoires from subjects exposed to, actively infected with, or recovered from COVID-19. The material from the prospective study consisted of cDNA or gDNA derived from T cells, B-cell-depleted T cells, or PBMCs.

TCRbeta CDR3 regions were amplified from genomic DNA by means of the immunoSEQ Assay, a bias-controlled multiplex PCR. The authors' analysis ran thus. Nucleated cell counts per sample were estimated from amplification of reference gene primers within the assay. To quantify the absolute abundance of each unique TCRbeta CDR3 rearrangement, sequence reads were collapsed and filtered. For each sample, productive Simpson clonality was calculated by taking the square root of Simpson's diversity index across productive rearrangements. What TCRdb holds here is the immuneACCESS table cut down to in-frame rearrangements. Part of the clones is not present; checked against another copy, under half of the missing clones reflect an unresolved V gene, and the others are unexplained. That table supplies the V and J calls and clone size; D and trimming were determined from the DNA. This sample is represented by approximately 110,000 clones; roughly 72% of them were singletons. About 6% of the sample lies in the top ten.

The V end loses 4 bases and the J end loses 6 bases, and a stretch of 22 bases separates them. CDR1 SGHAT and CDR2 FQNNGV are derived from the germline V gene. Reading from cysteine to phenylalanine, the CDR3 counts 16 amino acids. The CDR3 DNA has 48 bases and is translated from base 1. Collaborating institutions collected whole blood in K2EDTA tubes following their own protocols. For TCRbeta analysis, collaborators shipped samples as frozen whole blood, isolated PBMCs, or DNA extracted from either of those sample types. The research as a whole found: The amount of clinical and demographic metadata varied by source and participant and was provided uncurated.

For this clone: Its cognate antigen has yet to be identified. No much larger clone exists at a distance of one base, and base qualities are not known.

Sequences were obtained from peripheral blood. Rearrangement joined TRBV11-2 to TRBJ2-7, and the D gene may be TRBD2, 5 bases matching. The sequence derives from a man older than 75 with acute or convalescent COVID-19. The DNA is TGTGCCAGCAGCTCCGAAACTAGATACTGGATTTTCGAGCAGTACTTC. Its amino acids are CASSSETRYWIFEQYF. Reference TRBV11-2 and TRBJ2-7 proteins supply the regions before and after the CDR3; the full variable domain is: EAGVAQSPRYKIIEKRQSVAFWCNPISGHATLYWYQQILGQGPKLLIQFQNNGVVDDSQLPKDRFSAERLKGVDSTLKIQPAKLEDSAVYLCASSSETRYWIFEQYFGPGTRLTVT.